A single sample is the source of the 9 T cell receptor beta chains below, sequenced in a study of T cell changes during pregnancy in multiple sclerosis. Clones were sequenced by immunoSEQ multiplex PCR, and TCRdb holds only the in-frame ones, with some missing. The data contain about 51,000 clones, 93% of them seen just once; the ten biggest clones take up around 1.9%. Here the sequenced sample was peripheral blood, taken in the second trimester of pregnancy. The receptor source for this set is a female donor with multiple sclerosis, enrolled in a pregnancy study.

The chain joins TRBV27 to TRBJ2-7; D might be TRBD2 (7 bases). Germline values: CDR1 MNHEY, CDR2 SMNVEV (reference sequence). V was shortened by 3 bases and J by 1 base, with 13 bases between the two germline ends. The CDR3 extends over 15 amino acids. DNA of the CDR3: TGTGCCAGCAGTTTGGGAGGGGGGGGATCCTACGAGCAGTACTTC. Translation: CASSLGGGGSYEQYF.

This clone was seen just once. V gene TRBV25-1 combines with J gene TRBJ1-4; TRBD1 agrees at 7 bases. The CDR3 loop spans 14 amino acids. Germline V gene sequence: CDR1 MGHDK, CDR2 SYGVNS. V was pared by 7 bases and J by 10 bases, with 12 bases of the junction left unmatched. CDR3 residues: CASKQPRQGGKLFF. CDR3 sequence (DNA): TGTGCCAGCAAACAACCAAGACAGGGCGGAAAACTGTTTTTT. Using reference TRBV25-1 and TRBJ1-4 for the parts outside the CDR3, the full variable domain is EADIYQTPRYLVIGTGKKITLECSQTMGHDKMYWYQQDPGMELHLIHYSYGVNSTEKGDLSSESTVSRIRTEHFPLTLESARPSHTSQYLCASKQPRQGGKLFFGSGTQLSVL.

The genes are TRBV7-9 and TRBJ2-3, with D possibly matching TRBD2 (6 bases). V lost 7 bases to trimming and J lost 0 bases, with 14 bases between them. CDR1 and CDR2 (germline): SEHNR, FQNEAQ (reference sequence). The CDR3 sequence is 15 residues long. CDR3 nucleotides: TGTGCCAGCACCCTAGCGTCCCTTAGCACAGATACGCAGTATTTT. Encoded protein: CASTLASLSTDTQYF.

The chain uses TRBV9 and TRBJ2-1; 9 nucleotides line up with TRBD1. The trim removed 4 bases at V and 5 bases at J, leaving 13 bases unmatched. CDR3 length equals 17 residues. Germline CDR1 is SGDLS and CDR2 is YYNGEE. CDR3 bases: TGTGCCAGCAGCATCCTTGAAAACAGGGGGCAGGACAATGAGCAGTTCTTC. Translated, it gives CASSILENRGQDNEQFF.

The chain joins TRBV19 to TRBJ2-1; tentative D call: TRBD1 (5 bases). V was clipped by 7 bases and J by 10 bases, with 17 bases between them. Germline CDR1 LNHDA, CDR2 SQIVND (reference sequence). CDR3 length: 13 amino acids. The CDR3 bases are TGTGCCAGTATGAAGGGGCCTGGGGTCGAGCAGTTCTTC. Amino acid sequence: CASMKGPGVEQFF.

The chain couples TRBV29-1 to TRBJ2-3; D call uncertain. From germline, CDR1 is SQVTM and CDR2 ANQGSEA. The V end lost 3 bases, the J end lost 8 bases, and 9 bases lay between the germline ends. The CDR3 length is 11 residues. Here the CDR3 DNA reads TGCAGCGTTGAGACCGCGGTTACGCAGTATTTT. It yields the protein CSVETAVTQYF.

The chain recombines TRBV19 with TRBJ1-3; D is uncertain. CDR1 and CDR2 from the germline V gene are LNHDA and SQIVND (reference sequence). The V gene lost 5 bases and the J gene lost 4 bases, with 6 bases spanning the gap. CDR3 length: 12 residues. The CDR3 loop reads CASSVQGNTIYF. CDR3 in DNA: TGTGCCAGTAGTGTACAGGGAAACACCATATATTTT.

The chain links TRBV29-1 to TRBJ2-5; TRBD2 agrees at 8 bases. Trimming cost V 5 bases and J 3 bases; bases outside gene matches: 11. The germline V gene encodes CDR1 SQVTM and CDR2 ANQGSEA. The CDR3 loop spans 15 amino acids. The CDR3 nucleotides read TGCAGCGTTAGGGGCTTGGGACTAGGAAAAGAGACCCAGTACTTC. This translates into CSVRGLGLGKETQYF.

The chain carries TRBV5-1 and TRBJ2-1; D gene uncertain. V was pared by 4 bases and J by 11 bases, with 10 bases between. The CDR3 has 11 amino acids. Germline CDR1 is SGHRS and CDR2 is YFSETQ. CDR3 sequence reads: CASSQDEQQFF. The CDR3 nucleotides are TGCGCCAGCAGCCAAGATGAGCAGCAGTTCTTC. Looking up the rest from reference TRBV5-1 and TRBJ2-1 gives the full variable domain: KAGVTQTPRYLIKTRGQQVTLSCSPISGHRSVSWYQQTPGQGLQFLFEYFSETQRNKGNFPGRFSGRQFSNSRSEMNVSTLELGDSALYLCASSQDEQQFFGPGTRLTVL.